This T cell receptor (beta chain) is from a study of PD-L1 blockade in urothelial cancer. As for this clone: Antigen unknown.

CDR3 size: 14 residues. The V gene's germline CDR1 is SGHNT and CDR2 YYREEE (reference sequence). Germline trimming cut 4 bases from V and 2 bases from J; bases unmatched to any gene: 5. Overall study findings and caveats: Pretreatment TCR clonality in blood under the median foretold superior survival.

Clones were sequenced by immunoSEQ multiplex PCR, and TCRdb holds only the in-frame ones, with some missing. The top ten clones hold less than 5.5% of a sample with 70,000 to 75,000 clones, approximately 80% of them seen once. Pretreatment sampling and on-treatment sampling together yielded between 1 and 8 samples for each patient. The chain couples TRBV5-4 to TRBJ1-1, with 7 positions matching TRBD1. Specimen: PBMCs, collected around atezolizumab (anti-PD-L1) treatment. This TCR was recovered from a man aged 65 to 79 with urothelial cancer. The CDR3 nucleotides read TGTGCCAGCAGCCACTGGACAGGTAACACTGAAGCTTTCTTT. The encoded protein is CASSHWTGNTEAFF.